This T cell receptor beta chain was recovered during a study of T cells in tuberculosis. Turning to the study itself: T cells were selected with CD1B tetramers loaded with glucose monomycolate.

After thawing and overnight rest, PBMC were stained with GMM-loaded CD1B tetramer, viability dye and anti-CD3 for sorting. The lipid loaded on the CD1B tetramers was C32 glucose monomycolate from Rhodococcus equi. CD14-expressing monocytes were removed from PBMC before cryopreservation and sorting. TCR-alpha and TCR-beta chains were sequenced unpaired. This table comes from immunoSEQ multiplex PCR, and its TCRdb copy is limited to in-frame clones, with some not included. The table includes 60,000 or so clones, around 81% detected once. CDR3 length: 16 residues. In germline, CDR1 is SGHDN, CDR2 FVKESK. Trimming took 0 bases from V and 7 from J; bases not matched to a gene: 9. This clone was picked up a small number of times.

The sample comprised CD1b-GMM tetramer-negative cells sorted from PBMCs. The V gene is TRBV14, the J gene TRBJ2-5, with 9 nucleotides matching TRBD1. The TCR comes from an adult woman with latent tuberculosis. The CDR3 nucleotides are TGTGCCAGCAGCCAAGATTCTAACAGGGGGCGCAGGACCCAGTACTTC. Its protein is CASSQDSNRGRRTQYF.